Presented here are 2 T cell receptor beta chains from one specimen sequenced in a study of blood T cell repertoires in COVID-19. The table came from immunoSEQ multiplex PCR; TCRdb's copy has only in-frame clones and leaves some out. Among roughly 250,000 clones, around 90% were seen once, and the ten largest hold 1.5% to 2%. Sequenced input: PBMCs or T cells enriched from blood (not recorded which). These receptor sequences come from a woman aged 45 to 65 who had recovered from COVID-19.

The CDR3 sequence is CASSLARDTQYF. The CDR3 nucleotides read TGCGCCAGCAGCCTGGCTCGGGATACGCAGTATTTT. The chain is built from TRBV5-1 and TRBJ2-3; no clear D gene. CDR3 size: 12 residues. Germline CDR1 reads SGHRS; CDR2 reads YFSETQ. V shed 4 bases and J shed 6 bases, with 9 bases lying between them.

The rearrangement links TRBV30 to TRBJ1-5; D gene ambiguous. The CDR3 is 15 amino acids. The germline V gene has CDR1 GTSNPN and CDR2 SVGIG (reference sequence). The V gene lost 3 bases and the J gene lost 6 bases, with 18 bases spanning the gap. DNA for the CDR3: TGTGCCTGGAGCGAGGAGGGCAGACCGACTCAGCCCCAGCATTTT. Amino acids: CAWSEEGRPTQPQHF.